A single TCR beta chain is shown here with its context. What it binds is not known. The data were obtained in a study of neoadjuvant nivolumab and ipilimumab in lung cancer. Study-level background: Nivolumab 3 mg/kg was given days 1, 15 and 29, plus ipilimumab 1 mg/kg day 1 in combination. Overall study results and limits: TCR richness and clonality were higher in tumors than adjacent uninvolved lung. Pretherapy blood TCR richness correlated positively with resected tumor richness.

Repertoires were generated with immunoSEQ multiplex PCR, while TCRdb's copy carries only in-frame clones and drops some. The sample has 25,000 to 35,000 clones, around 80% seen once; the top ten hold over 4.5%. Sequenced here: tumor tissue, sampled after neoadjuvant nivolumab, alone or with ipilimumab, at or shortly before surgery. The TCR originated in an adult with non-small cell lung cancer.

This CDR3 reads CASSAIQIGDSGANVLTF. The DNA of the CDR3 is TGTGCCAGTAGTGCGATCCAAATTGGGGACTCTGGGGCCAACGTCCTGACTTTC. V usage is TRBV19 and J usage is TRBJ2-6; no clear D gene. The CDR3 is 18 residues long. Germline loops: CDR1 LNHDA, CDR2 SQIVND (reference sequence). V lost 5 bases and J 0 bases, leaving 17 bases between the germline ends.